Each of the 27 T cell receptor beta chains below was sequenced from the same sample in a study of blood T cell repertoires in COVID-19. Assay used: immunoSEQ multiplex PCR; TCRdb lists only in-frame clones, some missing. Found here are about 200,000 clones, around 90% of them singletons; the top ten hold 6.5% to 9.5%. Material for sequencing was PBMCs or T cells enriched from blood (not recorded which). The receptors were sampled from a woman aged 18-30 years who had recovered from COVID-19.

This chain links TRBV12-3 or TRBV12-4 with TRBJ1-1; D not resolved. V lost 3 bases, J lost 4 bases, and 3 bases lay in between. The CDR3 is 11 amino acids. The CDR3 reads CASSFGTEAFF. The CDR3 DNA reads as TGTGCCAGCAGTTTCGGCACTGAAGCTTTCTTT.

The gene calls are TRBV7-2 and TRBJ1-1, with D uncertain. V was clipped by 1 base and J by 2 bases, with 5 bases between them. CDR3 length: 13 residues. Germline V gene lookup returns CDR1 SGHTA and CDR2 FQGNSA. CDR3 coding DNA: TGTGCCAGCAGCTTAGACAGAAACACTGAAGCTTTCTTT. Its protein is CASSLDRNTEAFF.

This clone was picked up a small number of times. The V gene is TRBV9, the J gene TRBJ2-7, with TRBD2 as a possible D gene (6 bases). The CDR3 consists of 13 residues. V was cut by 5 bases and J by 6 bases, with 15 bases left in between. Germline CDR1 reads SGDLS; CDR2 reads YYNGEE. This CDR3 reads CASSGGGVGEQYF. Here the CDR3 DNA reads TGTGCCAGCAGTGGTGGCGGGGTTGGCGAGCAGTACTTC.

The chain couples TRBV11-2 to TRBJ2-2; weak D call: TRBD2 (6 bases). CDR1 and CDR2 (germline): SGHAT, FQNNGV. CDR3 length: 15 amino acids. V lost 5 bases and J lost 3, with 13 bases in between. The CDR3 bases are TGTGCCAGCAGCCCTCCGGGACTCTACACCGGGGAGCTGTTTTTT. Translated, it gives CASSPPGLYTGELFF.

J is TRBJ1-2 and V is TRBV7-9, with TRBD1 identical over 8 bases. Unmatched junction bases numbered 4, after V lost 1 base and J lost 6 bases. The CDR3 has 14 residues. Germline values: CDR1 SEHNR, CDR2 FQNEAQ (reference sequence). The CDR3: CASSLDGRGHGYTF. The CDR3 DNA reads TGTGCCAGCAGCTTAGACGGCAGGGGGCATGGCTACACCTTC.

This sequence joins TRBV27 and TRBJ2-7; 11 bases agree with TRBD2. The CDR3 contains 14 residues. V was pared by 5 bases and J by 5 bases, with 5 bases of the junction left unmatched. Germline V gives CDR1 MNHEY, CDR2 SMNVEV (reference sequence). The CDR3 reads CASSLLAGVNEQYF. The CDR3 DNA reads TGTGCCAGCAGTCTACTAGCGGGGGTAAACGAGCAGTACTTC.

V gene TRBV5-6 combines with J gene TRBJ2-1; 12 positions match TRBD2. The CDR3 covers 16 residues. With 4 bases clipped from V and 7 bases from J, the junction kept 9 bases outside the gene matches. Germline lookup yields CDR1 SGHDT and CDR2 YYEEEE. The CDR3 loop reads CASSRPTSGGNNEQFF. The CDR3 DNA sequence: TGTGCCAGCAGCCGCCCGACTAGCGGGGGTAATAATGAGCAGTTCTTC.

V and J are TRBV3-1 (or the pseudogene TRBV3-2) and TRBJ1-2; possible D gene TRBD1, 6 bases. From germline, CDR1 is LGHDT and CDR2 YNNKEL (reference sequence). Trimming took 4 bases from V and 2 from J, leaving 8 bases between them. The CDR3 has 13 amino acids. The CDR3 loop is CASSLDRNYGYTF. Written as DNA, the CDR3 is TGTGCCAGCAGCCTTGACAGGAACTATGGCTACACCTTC.

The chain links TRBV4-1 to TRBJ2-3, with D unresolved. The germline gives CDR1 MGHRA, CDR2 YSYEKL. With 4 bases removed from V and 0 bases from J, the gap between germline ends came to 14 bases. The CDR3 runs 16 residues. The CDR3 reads CASSPVGGLSTDTQYF. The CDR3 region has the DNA TGCGCCAGCAGCCCGGTCGGCGGATTGAGCACAGATACGCAGTATTTT.

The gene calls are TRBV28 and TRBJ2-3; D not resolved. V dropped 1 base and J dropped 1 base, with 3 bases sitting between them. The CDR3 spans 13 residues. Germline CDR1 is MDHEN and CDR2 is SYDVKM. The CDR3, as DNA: TGTGCCAGCAGTTTATCTGGCACAGATACGCAGTATTTT. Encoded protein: CASSLSGTDTQYF. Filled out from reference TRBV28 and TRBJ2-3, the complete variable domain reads DVKVTQSSRYLVKRTGEKVFLECVQDMDHENMFWYRQDPGLGLRLIYFSYDVKMKEKGDIPEGYSVSREKKERFSLILESASTNQTSMYLCASSLSGTDTQYFGPGTRLTVL.

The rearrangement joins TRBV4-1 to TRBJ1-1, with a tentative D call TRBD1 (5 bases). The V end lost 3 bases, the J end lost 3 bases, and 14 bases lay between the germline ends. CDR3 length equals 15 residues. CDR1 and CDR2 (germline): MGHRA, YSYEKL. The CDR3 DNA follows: TGCGCCAGCAGCCACCCCAGGGTTATCCACACTGAAGCTTTCTTT. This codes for CASSHPRVIHTEAFF.

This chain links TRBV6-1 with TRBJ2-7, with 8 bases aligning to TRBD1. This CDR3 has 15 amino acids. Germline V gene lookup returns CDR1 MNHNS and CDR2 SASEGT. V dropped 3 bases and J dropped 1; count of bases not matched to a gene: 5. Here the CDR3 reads CASSDGQGASYEQYF. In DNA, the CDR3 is TGTGCCAGCAGTGATGGGCAGGGGGCTTCCTACGAGCAGTACTTC.

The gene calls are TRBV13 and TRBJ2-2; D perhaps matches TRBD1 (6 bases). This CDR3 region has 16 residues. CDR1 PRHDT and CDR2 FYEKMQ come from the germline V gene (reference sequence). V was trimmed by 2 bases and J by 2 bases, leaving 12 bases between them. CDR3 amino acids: CASSLWGQFNTGELFF. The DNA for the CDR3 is TGTGCCAGCAGCTTATGGGGACAATTTAACACCGGGGAGCTGTTTTTT.

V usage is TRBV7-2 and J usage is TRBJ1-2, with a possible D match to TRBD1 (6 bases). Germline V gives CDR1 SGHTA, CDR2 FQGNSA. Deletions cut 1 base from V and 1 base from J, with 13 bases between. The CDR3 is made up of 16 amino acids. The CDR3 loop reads CASSLEARGLNYGYTF. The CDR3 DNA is TGTGCCAGCAGCTTAGAGGCGCGGGGGCTTAACTATGGCTACACCTTC.

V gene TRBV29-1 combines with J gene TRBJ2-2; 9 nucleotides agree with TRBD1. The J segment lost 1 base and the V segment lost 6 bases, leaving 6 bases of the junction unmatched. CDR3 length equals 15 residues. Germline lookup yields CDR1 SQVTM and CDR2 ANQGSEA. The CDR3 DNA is TGCAGCGTCACAACAGGGGGCGGGAACACCGGGGAGCTGTTTTTT. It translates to CSVTTGGGNTGELFF.

The DNA of the CDR3 is TGCGCCAGCAGCCAGACAGCCTCCTACGAGCAGTACTTC. It yields the protein CASSQTASYEQYF. The V gene is TRBV4-1, the J gene TRBJ2-7, with D perhaps matching TRBD1 (5 bases). Germline V gene data show CDR1 as MGHRA and CDR2 as YSYEKL. The CDR3 covers 13 residues. V was pared by 3 bases and J by 0 bases, with 6 bases between.

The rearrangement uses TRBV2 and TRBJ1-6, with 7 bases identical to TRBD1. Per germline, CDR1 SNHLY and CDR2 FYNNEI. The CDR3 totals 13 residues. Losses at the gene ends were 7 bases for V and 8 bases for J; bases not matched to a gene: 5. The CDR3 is CASKDRQYSPLHF. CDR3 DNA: TGTGCCAGCAAGGACAGGCAGTATTCACCCCTCCACTTT.

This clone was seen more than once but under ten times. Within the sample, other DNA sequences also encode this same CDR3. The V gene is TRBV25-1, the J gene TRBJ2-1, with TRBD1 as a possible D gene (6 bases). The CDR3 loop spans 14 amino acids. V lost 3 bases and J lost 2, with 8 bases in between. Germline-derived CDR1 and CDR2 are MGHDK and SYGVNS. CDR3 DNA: TGTGCCAGCAGTGACTGGACAGCCTACAATGAGCAGTTCTTC. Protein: CASSDWTAYNEQFF.

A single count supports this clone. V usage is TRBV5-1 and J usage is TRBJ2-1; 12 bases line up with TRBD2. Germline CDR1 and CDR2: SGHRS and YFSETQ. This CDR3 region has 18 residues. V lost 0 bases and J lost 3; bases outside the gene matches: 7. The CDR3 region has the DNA TGCGCCAGCAGCTTGGTACTAGCGGGGGGCAACTTCTACAATGAGCAGTTCTTC. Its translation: CASSLVLAGGNFYNEQFF.

DNA for the CDR3: TGTGCCTGGAGTGCCCTTCCCTCAGGACAAGAGACCCAGTACTTC. This codes for CAWSALPSGQETQYF. The V call is TRBV30, the J call TRBJ2-5; D gene uncertain. Germline assignment: CDR1 GTSNPN and CDR2 SVGIG (reference sequence). The CDR3 runs to 15 residues. Trimming cost V 1 base and J 2 bases, with 14 bases left between them.

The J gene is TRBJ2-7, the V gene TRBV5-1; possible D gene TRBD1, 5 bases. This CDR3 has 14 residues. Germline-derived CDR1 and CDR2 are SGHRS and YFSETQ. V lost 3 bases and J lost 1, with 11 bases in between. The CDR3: CASSSQGSSYEQYF. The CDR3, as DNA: TGCGCCAGCAGCTCGCAGGGTTCGTCCTACGAGCAGTACTTC.

DNA for the CDR3: TGTGCCAGCAGCGTAGCTAGAGGGCTCGGGGCCAACGTCCTGACTTTC. Translating gives CASSVARGLGANVLTF. The chain recombines TRBV9 with TRBJ2-6; tentative D call: TRBD2 (5 bases). The CDR3 totals 16 residues. Germline V gives CDR1 SGDLS, CDR2 YYNGEE. Trimming stripped 0 bases from V and 4 bases from J, with 11 bases between. The full variable domain, rest sourced from reference TRBV9 and TRBJ2-6, is DSGVTQTPKHLITATGQRVTLRCSPRSGDLSVYWYQQSLDQGLQFLIQYYNGEERAKGNILERFSAQQFPDLHSELNLSSLELGDSALYFCASSVARGLGANVLTFGAGSRLTVL.

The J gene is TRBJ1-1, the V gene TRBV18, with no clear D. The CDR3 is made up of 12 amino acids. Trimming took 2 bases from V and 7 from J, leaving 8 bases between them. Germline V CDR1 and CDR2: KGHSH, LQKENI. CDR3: CASSPSRDEAFF. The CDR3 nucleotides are TGTGCCAGCTCACCATCTCGGGATGAAGCTTTCTTT.

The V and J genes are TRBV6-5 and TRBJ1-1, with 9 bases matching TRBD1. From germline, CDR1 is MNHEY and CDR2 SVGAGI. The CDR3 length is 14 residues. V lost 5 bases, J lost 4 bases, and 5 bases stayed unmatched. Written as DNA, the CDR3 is TGTGCCAGCAGTCTGACAGGGGGGACCACTGAAGCTTTCTTT. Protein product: CASSLTGGTTEAFF.

In nucleotides, the CDR3 is TGTGCCAGCAGTCCTTTGCGGGGACAGGGTCGGCACGAGCAGTACTTC. This sequence encodes CASSPLRGQGRHEQYF. The chain joins TRBV28 to TRBJ2-7, with 9 bases identical to TRBD1. In germline, CDR1 is MDHEN, CDR2 SYDVKM. The CDR3 consists of 16 residues. V shed 5 bases and J 5 bases; nucleotides not matched to a gene: 13.

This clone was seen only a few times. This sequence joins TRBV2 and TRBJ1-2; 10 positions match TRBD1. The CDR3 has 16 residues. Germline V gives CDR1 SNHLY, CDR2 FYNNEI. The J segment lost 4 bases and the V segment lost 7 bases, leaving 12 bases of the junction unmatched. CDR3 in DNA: TGTGCCAGCACCCCCCTAGGGAGGACAGGGGGCTATGGCTACACCTTC. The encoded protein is CASTPLGRTGGYGYTF.

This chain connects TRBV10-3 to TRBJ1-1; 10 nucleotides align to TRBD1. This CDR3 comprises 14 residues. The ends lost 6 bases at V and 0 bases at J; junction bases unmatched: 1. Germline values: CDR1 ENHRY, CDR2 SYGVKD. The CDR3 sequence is CAIRGTGVNTEAFF. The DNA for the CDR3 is TGTGCCATCAGGGGGACAGGGGTGAACACTGAAGCTTTCTTT.